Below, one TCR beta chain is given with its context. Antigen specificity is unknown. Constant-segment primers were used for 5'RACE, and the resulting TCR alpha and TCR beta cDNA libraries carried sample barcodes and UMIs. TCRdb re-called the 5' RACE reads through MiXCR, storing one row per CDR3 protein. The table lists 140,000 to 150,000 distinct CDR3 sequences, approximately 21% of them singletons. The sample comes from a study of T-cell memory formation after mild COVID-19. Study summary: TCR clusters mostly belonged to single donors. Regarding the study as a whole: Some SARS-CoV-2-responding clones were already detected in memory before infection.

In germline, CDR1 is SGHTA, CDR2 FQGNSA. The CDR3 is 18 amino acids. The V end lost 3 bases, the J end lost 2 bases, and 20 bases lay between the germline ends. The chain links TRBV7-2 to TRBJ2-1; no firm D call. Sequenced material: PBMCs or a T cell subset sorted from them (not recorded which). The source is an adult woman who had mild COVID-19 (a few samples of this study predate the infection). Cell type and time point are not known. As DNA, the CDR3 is TGTGCCAGCAGCTTGTTAGGGCTACCTGCCCTAACCTACAATGAGCAGTTCTTC. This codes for CASSLLGLPALTYNEQFF.